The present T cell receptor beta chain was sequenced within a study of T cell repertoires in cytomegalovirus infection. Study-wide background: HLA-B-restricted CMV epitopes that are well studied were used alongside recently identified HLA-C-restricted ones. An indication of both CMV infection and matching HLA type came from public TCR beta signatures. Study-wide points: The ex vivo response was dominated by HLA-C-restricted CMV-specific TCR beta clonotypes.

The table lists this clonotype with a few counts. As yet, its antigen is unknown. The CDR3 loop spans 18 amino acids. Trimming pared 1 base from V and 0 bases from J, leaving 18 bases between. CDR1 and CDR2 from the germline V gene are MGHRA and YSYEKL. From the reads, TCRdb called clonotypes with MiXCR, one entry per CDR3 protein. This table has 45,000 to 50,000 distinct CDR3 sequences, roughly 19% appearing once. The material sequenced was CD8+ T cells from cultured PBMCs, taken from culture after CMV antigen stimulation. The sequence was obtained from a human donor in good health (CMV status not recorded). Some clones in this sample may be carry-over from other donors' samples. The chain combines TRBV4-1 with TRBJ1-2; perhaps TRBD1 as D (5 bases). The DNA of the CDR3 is TGCGCCAGCAGCCAAGTATTTCCCGGGACGGAAGCTAACTATGGCTACACCTTC. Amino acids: CASSQVFPGTEANYGYTF.